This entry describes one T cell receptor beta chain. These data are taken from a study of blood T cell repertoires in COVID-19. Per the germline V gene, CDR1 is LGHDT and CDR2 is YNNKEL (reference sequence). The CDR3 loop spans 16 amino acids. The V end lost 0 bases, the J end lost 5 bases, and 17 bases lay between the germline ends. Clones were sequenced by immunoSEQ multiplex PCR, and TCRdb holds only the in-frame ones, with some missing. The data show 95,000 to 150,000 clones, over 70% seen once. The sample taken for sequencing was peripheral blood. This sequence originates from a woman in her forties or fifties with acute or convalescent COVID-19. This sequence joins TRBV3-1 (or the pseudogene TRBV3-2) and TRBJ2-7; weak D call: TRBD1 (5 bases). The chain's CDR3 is CASSQDQTGFGHEQYF. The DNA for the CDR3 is TGTGCCAGCAGCCAAGATCAAACAGGTTTCGGCCACGAGCAGTACTTC.